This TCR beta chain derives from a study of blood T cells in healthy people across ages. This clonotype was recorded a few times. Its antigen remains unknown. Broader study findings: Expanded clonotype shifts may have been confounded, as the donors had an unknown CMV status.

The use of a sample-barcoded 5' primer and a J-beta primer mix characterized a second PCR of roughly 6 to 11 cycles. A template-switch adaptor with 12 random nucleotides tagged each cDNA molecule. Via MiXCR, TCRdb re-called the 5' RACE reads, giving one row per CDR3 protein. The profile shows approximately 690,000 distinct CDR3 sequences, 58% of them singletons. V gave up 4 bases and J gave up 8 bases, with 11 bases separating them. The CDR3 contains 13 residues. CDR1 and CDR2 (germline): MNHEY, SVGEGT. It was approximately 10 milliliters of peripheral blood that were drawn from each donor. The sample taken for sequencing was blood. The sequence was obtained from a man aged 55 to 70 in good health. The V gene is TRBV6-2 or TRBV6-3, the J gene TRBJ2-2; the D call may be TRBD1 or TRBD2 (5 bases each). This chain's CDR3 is CASSWDLDGELFF. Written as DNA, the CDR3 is TGTGCCAGCAGTTGGGACCTGGATGGGGAGCTGTTTTTT.